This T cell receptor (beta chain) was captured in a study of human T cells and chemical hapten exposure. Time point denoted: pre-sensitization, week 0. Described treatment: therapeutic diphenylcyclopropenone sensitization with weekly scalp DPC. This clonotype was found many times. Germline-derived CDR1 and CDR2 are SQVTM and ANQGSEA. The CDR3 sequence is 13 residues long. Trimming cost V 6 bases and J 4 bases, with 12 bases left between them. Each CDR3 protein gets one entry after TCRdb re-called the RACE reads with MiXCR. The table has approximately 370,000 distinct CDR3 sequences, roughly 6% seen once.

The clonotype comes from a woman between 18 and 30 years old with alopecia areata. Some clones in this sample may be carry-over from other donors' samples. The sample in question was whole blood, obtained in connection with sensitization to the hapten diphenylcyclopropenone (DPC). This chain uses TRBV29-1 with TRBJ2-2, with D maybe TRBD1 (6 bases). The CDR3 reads CSVWDIRTGELFF. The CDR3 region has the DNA TGCAGCGTGTGGGACATCCGCACCGGGGAGCTGTTTTTT.